A single T cell receptor beta chain is shown here with its context. The sample originates from a study of T-cell memory formation after mild COVID-19. Each CDR3 protein gets one entry after TCRdb re-called the 5' RACE reads with MiXCR. The sample holds fewer than 400,000 distinct CDR3 sequences, about 15% seen once. The CDR3 is 12 amino acids. From germline, CDR1 is MNHEY and CDR2 SVGEGT. Trimming took off 6 bases at V and 2 bases at J, with 4 bases between the two ends. Sequencing used PBMCs or a T cell subset sorted from them (not recorded which). J is TRBJ2-2 and V is TRBV6-2 or TRBV6-3; D is undetermined. This receptor was identified in a man between 18 and 29 years old who had mild COVID-19 (a few samples of this study predate the infection). Cell type and time point are not known. The CDR3 DNA sequence: TGTGCCAGCAGGCGAAACACCGGGGAGCTGTTTTTT. Protein product: CASRRNTGELFF.